The clone carrying this T cell receptor beta chain was recorded only once. Naive CD8 cells, CD45RO-negative and positively selected for CCR7, excluded terminally differentiated effector memory CD45RA+ cells. Assay used: immunoSEQ multiplex PCR; TCRdb lists only in-frame clones, some missing. The table includes roughly 590,000 clones, roughly 95% detected once. Per the germline V gene, CDR1 is MDHEN and CDR2 is SYDVKM. V was pared by 6 bases and J by 0 bases, with 9 bases between. The CDR3 covers 13 residues. This entry is derived from a study of shared clonotypes between healthy human individuals. The rearrangement uses TRBV28 and TRBJ2-7, with TRBD1 as a possible D gene (6 bases). Input material: naive CD8+ T cells sorted from blood. The TCR sequence derives from a woman between 25 and 40 years old in good health. The DNA for the CDR3 is TGTGCCAGCAGGGGGGACAACTCCTACGAGCAGTACTTC. Translating gives CASRGDNSYEQYF.